These T cell receptor beta chains were read from a single sample in a study of blood T cells in healthy people across ages. Via MiXCR, TCRdb re-called the 5' RACE reads, giving one row per CDR3 protein. The sample yields 1.4 million to 1.5 million distinct CDR3 sequences, 35% to 45% seen once. Material: blood. Receptors originate from a woman aged 18-29 years in good health. CDR3s include the opening cysteine and the closing phenylalanine or tryptophan. The D gene is left open where the match is weak. Not every row has a clone size; where given, it reads once, few, many or a size class.

j_call: TRBJ2-3; cdr3_length: 18; clone_size: NA; v_call: TRBV7-9; d_call: NA; cdr3_aa: CASTARRDARASTDTQYF; cdr3_nt: TGTGCCAGCACCGCGAGGCGGGACGCAAGAGCGAGCACAGATACGCAGTATTTT
j_call: TRBJ2-5; cdr3_length: 15; clone_size: few; v_call: TRBV28; d_call: NA; cdr3_aa: CASSPTGPLMETQYF; cdr3_nt: TGTGCCAGCAGCCCGACAGGTCCCCTTATGGAGACCCAGTACTTC
j_call: TRBJ1-4; cdr3_length: 15; clone_size: few; v_call: TRBV5-1; d_call: NA; cdr3_aa: CASSWMTGTGEKLFF; cdr3_nt: TGCGCCAGCAGCTGGATGACAGGCACCGGGGAAAAACTGTTTTTT
j_call: TRBJ2-3; cdr3_length: 15; clone_size: few; v_call: TRBV11-2; d_call: NA; cdr3_aa: CASSFSQDPWSTQYF; cdr3_nt: TGTGCCAGCAGCTTTAGTCAGGACCCCTGGAGTACGCAGTATTTT
j_call: TRBJ1-1; cdr3_length: 13; clone_size: NA; v_call: TRBV20-1; d_call: NA; cdr3_aa: CSARVGGIAEAFF; cdr3_nt: TGCAGTGCTAGAGTTGGGGGGATAGCTGAAGCTTTCTTT
j_call: TRBJ2-5; cdr3_length: 13; clone_size: NA; v_call: TRBV4-1; d_call: NA; cdr3_aa: CASESGGGETQYF; cdr3_nt: TGCGCCAGCGAGTCCGGGGGTGGAGAGACCCAGTACTTC
j_call: TRBJ2-3; cdr3_length: 15; clone_size: few; v_call: TRBV28; d_call: NA; cdr3_aa: CASSMGVSWTDTQYF; cdr3_nt: TGTGCCAGCAGTATGGGGGTTTCGTGGACAGATACGCAGTATTTT
j_call: TRBJ2-1; cdr3_length: 10; clone_size: few; v_call: TRBV18; d_call: NA; cdr3_aa: CASSKDEQFF; cdr3_nt: TGTGCCAGCTCTAAAGATGAGCAGTTCTTC
j_call: TRBJ2-5; cdr3_length: 15; clone_size: NA; v_call: TRBV9; d_call: NA; cdr3_aa: CASSVGLAVYNEQYF; cdr3_nt: TGTGCCAGCAGCGTGGGGCTAGCCGTGTACAATGAGCAGTACTTC
j_call: TRBJ2-3; cdr3_length: 15; clone_size: few; v_call: TRBV20-1; d_call: NA; cdr3_aa: CSARGAAGSTDTQYF; cdr3_nt: TGCAGTGCTCGCGGGGCCGCAGGATCTACAGATACGCAGTATTTT
j_call: TRBJ2-5; cdr3_length: 14; clone_size: NA; v_call: TRBV20-1; d_call: TRBD1; cdr3_aa: CSAPSDRAQETQYF; cdr3_nt: TGCAGTGCCCCCTCGGACAGGGCGCAAGAGACCCAGTACTTC
j_call: TRBJ2-2; cdr3_length: 16; clone_size: once; v_call: TRBV6-6; d_call: NA; cdr3_aa: CASSLSGGTLTGELFF; cdr3_nt: TGTGCCAGCAGTTTATCGGGGGGCACCCTCACCGGGGAGCTGTTTTTT
j_call: TRBJ2-1; cdr3_length: 15; clone_size: many; v_call: TRBV10-3; d_call: NA; cdr3_aa: CATGMGSAGNNEQFF; cdr3_nt: TGTGCCACCGGAATGGGGTCGGCCGGGAACAATGAGCAGTTCTTC
j_call: TRBJ2-7; cdr3_length: 19; clone_size: NA; v_call: TRBV2; d_call: TRBD2; cdr3_aa: CASRRMGLAGGPSSYEQYF; cdr3_nt: TGTGCCAGCAGGAGGATGGGACTAGCGGGGGGCCCTAGCTCCTACGAGCAGTACTTC
j_call: TRBJ2-2; cdr3_length: 15; clone_size: NA; v_call: TRBV2; d_call: NA; cdr3_aa: CASMGRNTNTGELFF; cdr3_nt: TGTGCCAGCATGGGGCGGAACACGAACACCGGGGAGCTGTTTTTT
j_call: TRBJ2-1; cdr3_length: 15; clone_size: NA; v_call: TRBV20-1; d_call: TRBD2; cdr3_aa: CSASTSGSLGGEQFF; cdr3_nt: TGCAGTGCTAGCACTAGCGGAAGCCTAGGGGGTGAGCAGTTCTTC
j_call: TRBJ2-7; cdr3_length: 14; clone_size: few; v_call: TRBV9; d_call: NA; cdr3_aa: CASSSGRGGYEQYF; cdr3_nt: TGTGCCAGCAGCTCCGGACGAGGGGGCTACGAGCAGTACTTC
j_call: TRBJ1-6; cdr3_length: 16; clone_size: many; v_call: TRBV9; d_call: TRBD1; cdr3_aa: CASSFAPGQGNSPLHF; cdr3_nt: TGTGCCAGCAGCTTCGCTCCGGGACAGGGAAATTCACCCCTCCACTTT
j_call: TRBJ2-7; cdr3_length: 16; clone_size: once; v_call: TRBV7-2; d_call: NA; cdr3_aa: CASSLGGGNTYNEQYF; cdr3_nt: TGTGCCAGCAGCTTAGGTGGGGGTAATACCTACAATGAGCAGTACTTC
j_call: TRBJ2-7; cdr3_length: 14; clone_size: NA; v_call: TRBV3-1; d_call: NA; cdr3_aa: CASSQLVGTYEQYF; cdr3_nt: TGTGCCAGCAGCCAACTCGTGGGTACCTACGAGCAGTACTTC
j_call: TRBJ1-1; cdr3_length: 15; clone_size: NA; v_call: TRBV15; d_call: NA; cdr3_aa: CATSREAVMNTEAFF; cdr3_nt: TGTGCCACCAGCAGAGAGGCGGTGATGAACACTGAAGCTTTCTTT
j_call: TRBJ2-7; cdr3_length: 14; clone_size: NA; v_call: TRBV6-5; d_call: NA; cdr3_aa: CASSYNQGGYEQYF; cdr3_nt: TGTGCCAGCAGTTACAATCAGGGGGGCTACGAGCAGTACTTC
j_call: TRBJ2-1; cdr3_length: 11; clone_size: few; v_call: TRBV9; d_call: NA; cdr3_aa: CASWGEPEQFF; cdr3_nt: TGTGCCAGCTGGGGGGAGCCTGAGCAGTTCTTC
j_call: TRBJ2-3; cdr3_length: 16; clone_size: NA; v_call: TRBV7-2; d_call: TRBD2; cdr3_aa: CASSYRLAGRTDTQYF; cdr3_nt: TGTGCCAGCAGCTACCGACTAGCGGGCCGCACAGATACGCAGTATTTT
j_call: TRBJ2-3; cdr3_length: 19; clone_size: NA; v_call: TRBV7-2; d_call: TRBD2; cdr3_aa: CASSLMASLTSGSTDTQYF; cdr3_nt: TGTGCCAGCAGCTTAATGGCCTCCCTGACTAGCGGATCCACAGATACGCAGTATTTT
j_call: TRBJ2-1; cdr3_length: 13; clone_size: NA; v_call: TRBV5-1; d_call: TRBD2; cdr3_aa: CASSLERDDEQFF; cdr3_nt: TGCGCCAGCAGCTTGGAGCGGGATGATGAGCAGTTCTTC
j_call: TRBJ1-2; cdr3_length: 17; clone_size: NA; v_call: TRBV4-1; d_call: TRBD1; cdr3_aa: CASSEGPDRASLGGYTF; cdr3_nt: TGCGCCAGCAGCGAGGGACCGGACAGGGCCTCTTTGGGTGGCTACACCTTC
j_call: TRBJ2-7; cdr3_length: 17; clone_size: few; v_call: TRBV5-1; d_call: TRBD2; cdr3_aa: CASSRTTLAGVYNEQYF; cdr3_nt: TGCGCCAGCAGCCGAACAACTCTAGCGGGGGTTTACAATGAGCAGTACTTC
j_call: TRBJ2-4; cdr3_length: 17; clone_size: NA; v_call: TRBV4-1; d_call: TRBD2; cdr3_aa: CASSHVGRGGGKNIQYF; cdr3_nt: TGCGCCAGCAGCCATGTGGGGAGGGGCGGGGGTAAAAACATTCAGTACTTC
j_call: TRBJ2-4; cdr3_length: 13; clone_size: NA; v_call: TRBV10-3; d_call: NA; cdr3_aa: CAISDARTEVQYF; cdr3_nt: TGTGCCATCAGTGACGCCAGGACAGAGGTCCAGTACTTC
j_call: TRBJ2-7; cdr3_length: 13; clone_size: NA; v_call: TRBV5-1; d_call: TRBD2; cdr3_aa: CASSLPAGGEQYF; cdr3_nt: TGCGCCAGCAGCTTGCCAGCGGGGGGTGAGCAGTACTTC
j_call: TRBJ1-5; cdr3_length: 15; clone_size: NA; v_call: TRBV7-2; d_call: NA; cdr3_aa: CASSSQPRVAQPQHF; cdr3_nt: TGTGCCAGCAGCTCCCAACCCAGGGTAGCCCAGCCCCAGCATTTT
j_call: TRBJ2-5; cdr3_length: 15; clone_size: few; v_call: TRBV3-1; d_call: TRBD2; cdr3_aa: CASSQEGTSGETQYF; cdr3_nt: TGTGCCAGCAGCCAAGAGGGGACTAGCGGGGAGACCCAGTACTTC
j_call: TRBJ2-7; cdr3_length: 16; clone_size: NA; v_call: TRBV12-3/TRBV12-4; d_call: TRBD1; cdr3_aa: CASSLRDRVLFYEQYF; cdr3_nt: TGTGCCAGCAGTCTCCGGGACAGGGTCTTATTCTACGAGCAGTACTTC
j_call: TRBJ1-5; cdr3_length: 16; clone_size: NA; v_call: TRBV20-1; d_call: NA; cdr3_aa: CSASQGGVYSNQPQHF; cdr3_nt: TGCAGTGCTTCACAAGGAGGAGTATATAGCAATCAGCCCCAGCATTTT
j_call: TRBJ2-5; cdr3_length: 16; clone_size: NA; v_call: TRBV3-1; d_call: TRBD2; cdr3_aa: CASSQDLLAGINEQYF; cdr3_nt: TGTGCCAGCAGCCAAGATCTACTAGCGGGGATCAATGAGCAGTACTTC
j_call: TRBJ2-1; cdr3_length: 14; clone_size: NA; v_call: TRBV11-2; d_call: NA; cdr3_aa: CASSLGYPPETQFF; cdr3_nt: TGTGCCAGCAGCTTAGGTTACCCGCCAGAGACCCAGTTCTTC
j_call: TRBJ2-7; cdr3_length: 14; clone_size: many; v_call: TRBV28; d_call: TRBD1; cdr3_aa: CASSFGTASYEQYF; cdr3_nt: TGTGCCAGCAGTTTCGGGACAGCGAGCTACGAGCAGTACTTC
j_call: TRBJ1-6; cdr3_length: 15; clone_size: NA; v_call: TRBV5-1; d_call: NA; cdr3_aa: CASSPWGTNKSPLHF; cdr3_nt: TGCGCCAGCAGCCCGTGGGGCACCAATAAGTCACCCCTCCACTTT
j_call: TRBJ2-7; cdr3_length: 15; clone_size: NA; v_call: TRBV5-1; d_call: NA; cdr3_aa: CASSLGGDGVYEQYF; cdr3_nt: TGCGCCAGCAGCTTGGGCGGGGACGGTGTCTACGAGCAGTACTTC
j_call: TRBJ2-3; cdr3_length: 17; clone_size: NA; v_call: TRBV20-1; d_call: NA; cdr3_aa: CSARDWQRIVSTDTQYF; cdr3_nt: TGCAGTGCTAGAGATTGGCAGCGGATAGTCAGCACAGATACGCAGTATTTT
j_call: TRBJ2-3; cdr3_length: 16; clone_size: NA; v_call: TRBV24-1; d_call: TRBD1; cdr3_aa: CATSDSDRESTDTQYF; cdr3_nt: TGTGCCACCAGTGATTCGGACAGGGAGAGCACAGATACGCAGTATTTT
j_call: TRBJ2-7; cdr3_length: 17; clone_size: NA; v_call: TRBV27; d_call: TRBD2; cdr3_aa: CASSPGTSGVLSYEQYF; cdr3_nt: TGTGCCAGCAGTCCCGGGACTAGCGGCGTACTAAGCTACGAGCAGTACTTC
j_call: TRBJ1-1; cdr3_length: 14; clone_size: NA; v_call: TRBV4-1; d_call: NA; cdr3_aa: CASSQEPGHTEAFF; cdr3_nt: TGCGCCAGCAGCCAAGAACCGGGACACACTGAAGCTTTCTTT
j_call: TRBJ1-1; cdr3_length: 14; clone_size: few; v_call: TRBV12-3/TRBV12-4; d_call: NA; cdr3_aa: CASRPTDPNTEAFF; cdr3_nt: TGTGCCAGCAGGCCGACAGACCCGAACACTGAAGCTTTCTTT
j_call: TRBJ1-1; cdr3_length: 15; clone_size: NA; v_call: TRBV6-6; d_call: NA; cdr3_aa: CASSYGTGGAEAAFF; cdr3_nt: TGTGCCAGCAGTTACGGGACTGGGGGGGCTGAGGCGGCTTTCTTT